This entry lists 14 T cell receptor beta chains sequenced from one sample in a study of T cell responses to AZD1222 COVID-19 vaccine (dated by TCRdb to 2020 to 2022). Libraries were prepared through the immunoSEQ multiplex PCR assay. TCRdb limited this immuneACCESS table to in-frame rearrangements with V and J called. A share of clones is missing; checked studies link under half to unresolved V genes, and the rest is unexplained. The sample contains about 26,000 clones, just over 85% of them found a single time. Clones ranked in the top ten supply 2.5% to 3% of the sample. Read against the paper, the sample's time point label means: about 28 days (+/-7) after the second vaccine dose. Sample: peripheral blood, taken 28 days after the second AZD1222 dose. Receptors were obtained from an adult who received the AZD1222 COVID-19 vaccine.

The chain uses TRBV19 and TRBJ1-5; D is uncertain. In germline, CDR1 is LNHDA, CDR2 SQIVND (reference sequence). The CDR3 spans 13 residues. Trimming cost V 8 bases and J 0 bases, with 8 bases left between them. CDR3 coding DNA: TGTGCCAGTTGCCAGGATAGCAATCAGCCCCAGCATTTT. Its protein product is CASCQDSNQPQHF.

The chain links TRBV19 to TRBJ1-5; 7 bases map to TRBD1. This CDR3 spans 19 amino acids. Per the germline V gene, CDR1 is LNHDA and CDR2 is SQIVND (reference sequence). V gave up 6 bases and J gave up 0 bases; unmatched junction bases: 17. Here the CDR3 DNA reads TGTGCCAGTAGCTCCGTATCCGGGTCAGGGGGTTATAGCAATCAGCCCCAGCATTTT. This codes for CASSSVSGSGGYSNQPQHF.

About this clone itself: One end of the junction fails to match germline, which may point to a read error. The gene calls are TRBV11-3 and TRBJ1-2; D may be TRBD1 (5 bases). Germline-derived CDR1 and CDR2 are SGHNT and YENEEA. The CDR3 has 13 residues. CDR3 amino acids: CASSLDGASGYTF. The CDR3 DNA reads as TGTGCCAGCAGCCTAGATGGGGCGTCGGGCTACACCTTC.

The J gene is TRBJ1-2, the V gene TRBV5-5; D may be TRBD1 (6 bases). This CDR3 comprises 14 residues. V lost 1 base to trimming and J lost 4 bases, with 11 bases between them. CDR1 and CDR2 from the germline V gene are SGHKS and YYEKEE (reference sequence). The CDR3 loop is CASSLRGQPYGYTF. DNA for the CDR3: TGTGCCAGCAGCTTGCGCGGACAGCCCTATGGCTACACCTTC.

The chain couples TRBV7-2 to TRBJ2-7; 10 bases match TRBD1. Germline V gives CDR1 SGHTA, CDR2 FQGNSA. V shed 3 bases and J 2 bases; nucleotides not matched to a gene: 1. The CDR3 has 14 amino acids. The CDR3 DNA is TGTGCCAGCAGCTTTGGGACAGGGGCCTACGAGCAGTACTTC. The encoded protein is CASSFGTGAYEQYF.

The gene calls are TRBV11-1 and TRBJ1-5; TRBD1 agrees at 12 bases. Trimming took 5 bases from V and 6 from J; bases not matched to a gene: 5. The CDR3 spans 15 residues. Germline V gives CDR1 SGHAT, CDR2 FQDESV (reference sequence). The CDR3 sequence is CASSAGTGGSQPQHF. The CDR3 coding sequence is TGTGCCAGCAGCGCCGGGACAGGGGGCAGTCAGCCCCAGCATTTT.

J is TRBJ2-7 and V is TRBV7-2; D may be TRBD2 (6 bases). Germline values: CDR1 SGHTA, CDR2 FQGNSA. CDR3 length equals 13 residues. V lost 1 base, J lost 5 bases, and 9 bases lay in between. CDR3 residues: CASSLEGGNEQYF. DNA for the CDR3: TGTGCCAGCAGCTTAGAAGGAGGGAACGAGCAGTACTTC.

This chain links TRBV5-1 with TRBJ2-1; TRBD1 agrees at 7 bases. The germline gives CDR1 SGHRS, CDR2 YFSETQ. The CDR3 runs to 15 residues. The V gene end was trimmed by 5 bases and the J gene end by 4 bases; junction bases not matched to a gene: 9. The CDR3 loop is CASSPRDRLYNEQFF. The CDR3, as DNA: TGCGCCAGCAGTCCCCGGGACAGACTTTACAATGAGCAGTTCTTC.

This clone has a single count. This chain links TRBV5-8 with TRBJ1-1, with D maybe TRBD1 (6 bases). This CDR3 has 15 residues. The V end lost 4 bases, the J end lost 2 bases, and 15 bases lay between the germline ends. CDR1 is SGHTS, CDR2 YDEGEE, per germline. DNA of the CDR3: TGTGCCAGCAGCATGGAATTACAGGGAAACACTGAAGCTTTCTTT. Translation gives CASSMELQGNTEAFF.

The chain carries TRBV28 and TRBJ2-5, with D possibly being TRBD1 (6 bases). Germline V gene lookup returns CDR1 MDHEN and CDR2 SYDVKM. The V gene lost 6 bases and the J gene lost 1 base, with 12 bases spanning the gap. The CDR3 has 14 amino acids. The CDR3: CASRTGTRQETQYF. In DNA form, the CDR3 reads TGTGCCAGCAGAACAGGGACCCGCCAAGAGACCCAGTACTTC.

The rearrangement links TRBV7-8 to TRBJ2-2; 8 bases agree with TRBD2. The germline gives CDR1 SGHVS, CDR2 FQNEAQ. The CDR3 covers 18 residues. V gave up 1 base and J gave up 0 bases; unmatched junction bases: 7. CDR3 sequence reads: CASSLVAGGGPNTGELFF. CDR3 nucleotides: TGTGCCAGCAGCTTAGTGGCGGGAGGCGGCCCGAACACCGGGGAGCTGTTTTTT.

This chain connects TRBV6-5 to TRBJ2-1; 7 nucleotides line up with TRBD1. This CDR3 has 16 amino acids. The V segment lost 4 bases and the J segment 6 bases; nucleotides outside the gene matches: 12. The V gene's germline CDR1 is MNHEY and CDR2 SVGAGI. CDR3 region: CASSSRGTETSNEQFF. Written as DNA, the CDR3 is TGTGCCAGCAGTTCTAGAGGGACAGAAACTTCCAATGAGCAGTTCTTC.

CDR3 amino acids: CASSPGTGIYSPLHF. The CDR3 DNA sequence: TGTGCCAGCAGTCCCGGGACAGGGATTTATTCACCCCTCCACTTT. The chain couples TRBV7-8 to TRBJ1-6; 9 nucleotides line up with TRBD1. The CDR3 runs 15 residues. J lost 8 bases, V lost 6 bases, and 8 bases had no gene match. CDR1 and CDR2 (germline): SGHVS, FQNEAQ.

J is TRBJ2-6 and V is TRBV19; D gene uncertain. Germline CDR1 reads LNHDA; CDR2 reads SQIVND (reference sequence). There are 16 residues in the CDR3. The V end lost 6 bases, the J end lost 1 base, and 13 bases lay between the germline ends. The CDR3 DNA reads TGTGCCAGTAGCACTCCCGGAAGGTCTGGGGCCAACGTCCTGACTTTC. Residues: CASSTPGRSGANVLTF.